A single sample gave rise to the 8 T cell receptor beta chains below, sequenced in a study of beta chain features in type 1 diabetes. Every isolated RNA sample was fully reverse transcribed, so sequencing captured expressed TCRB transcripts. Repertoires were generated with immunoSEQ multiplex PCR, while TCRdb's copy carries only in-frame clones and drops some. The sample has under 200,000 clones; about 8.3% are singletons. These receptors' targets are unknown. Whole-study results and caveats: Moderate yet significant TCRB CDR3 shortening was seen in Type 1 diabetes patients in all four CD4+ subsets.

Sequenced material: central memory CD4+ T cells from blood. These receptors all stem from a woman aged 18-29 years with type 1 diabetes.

The CDR3 region has the DNA TGTGCCAGCAGCTTAGTTTATGAGGCAACGCAGTATTTT. Protein: CASSLVYEATQYF. The chain uses TRBV7-2 and TRBJ2-3; D gene unclear. The germline CDR1 and CDR2 sequences are SGHTA and FQGNSA. This CDR3 region has 13 residues. Trimming pared 1 base from V and 9 bases from J, leaving 11 bases between.

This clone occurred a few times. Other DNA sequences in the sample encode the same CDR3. CDR3 sequence (DNA): TGTGCCAGCTCGCCGGGACAGGACACTGAAGCTTTCTTT. Protein sequence: CASSPGQDTEAFF. The rearrangement joins TRBV18 to TRBJ1-1, with 8 bases identical to TRBD1. The germline CDR1 and CDR2 sequences are KGHSH and LQKENI. CDR3 length equals 13 residues. V trimming: 6 bases; J trimming: 3 bases; junction bases outside the gene matches: 3.

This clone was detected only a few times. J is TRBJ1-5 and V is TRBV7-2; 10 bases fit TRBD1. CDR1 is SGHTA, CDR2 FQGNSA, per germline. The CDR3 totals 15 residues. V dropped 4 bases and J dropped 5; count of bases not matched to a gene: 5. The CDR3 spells CASSWTGGLDQPQHF. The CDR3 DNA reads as TGTGCCAGCAGCTGGACAGGGGGATTAGATCAGCCCCAGCATTTT.

This CDR3 is CASRRDRVGNEQFF. CDR3 sequence (DNA): TGTGCCAGTAGGAGGGACAGGGTTGGTAATGAGCAGTTCTTC. The chain couples TRBV19 to TRBJ2-1; 9 nucleotides agree with TRBD1. Germline V CDR1 and CDR2: LNHDA, SQIVND (reference sequence). The CDR3 spans 14 residues. With V trimmed by 6 bases and J by 7 bases, 7 bases remained unmatched. The full variable domain, in which reference TRBV19 and TRBJ2-1 provide the parts outside the CDR3, is DGGITQSPKYLFRKEGQNVTLSCEQNLNHDAMYWYRQDPGQGLRLIYYSQIVNDFQKGDIAEGYSVSREKKESFPLTVTSAQKNPTAFYLCASRRDRVGNEQFFGPGTRLTVL.

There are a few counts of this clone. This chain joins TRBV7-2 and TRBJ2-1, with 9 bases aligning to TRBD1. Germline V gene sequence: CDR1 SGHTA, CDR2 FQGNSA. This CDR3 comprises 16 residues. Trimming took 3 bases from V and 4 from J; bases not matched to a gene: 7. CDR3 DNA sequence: TGTGCCAGCAGCTTCGCCGGGACAGGGACGTACAATGAGCAGTTCTTC. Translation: CASSFAGTGTYNEQFF.

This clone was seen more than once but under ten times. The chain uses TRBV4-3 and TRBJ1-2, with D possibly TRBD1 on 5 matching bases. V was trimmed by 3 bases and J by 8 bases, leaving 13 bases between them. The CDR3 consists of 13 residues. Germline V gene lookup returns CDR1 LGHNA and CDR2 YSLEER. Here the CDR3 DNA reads TGCGCCAGCAGCCACCTCAGGGATAGCGGCTACACCTTC. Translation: CASSHLRDSGYTF.

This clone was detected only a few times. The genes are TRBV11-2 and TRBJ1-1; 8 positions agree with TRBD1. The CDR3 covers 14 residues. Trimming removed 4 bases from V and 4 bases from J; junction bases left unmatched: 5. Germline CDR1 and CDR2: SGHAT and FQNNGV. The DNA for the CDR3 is TGTGCCAGCAGCTACAACAGGGGGAGCACTGAAGCTTTCTTT. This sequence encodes CASSYNRGSTEAFF.

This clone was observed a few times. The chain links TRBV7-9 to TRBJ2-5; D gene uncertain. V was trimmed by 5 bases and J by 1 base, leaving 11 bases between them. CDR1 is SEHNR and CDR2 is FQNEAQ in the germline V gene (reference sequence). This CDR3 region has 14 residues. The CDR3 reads CASSPLGFQETQYF. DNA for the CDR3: TGTGCCAGCAGCCCCTTGGGCTTCCAAGAGACCCAGTACTTC.